This TCR beta chain was documented in a study of T cell responses to AZD1222 COVID-19 vaccine. Deletions cut 1 base from V and 7 bases from J, with 10 bases between. The CDR3 covers 13 residues. The germline V gene encodes CDR1 GTSNPN and CDR2 SVGIG (reference sequence). Clones were sequenced by immunoSEQ multiplex PCR, and TCRdb holds only the in-frame ones, with some missing. This table holds 160,000 or so clones, about nine tenths found once. The J gene is TRBJ1-4, the V gene TRBV30; maybe TRBD1 (5 bases). The TCR originated in an adult in good health. The source was peripheral blood, collected on day 0 of AZD1222 vaccination. The CDR3 protein is CAWSETVSEKLFF. Here the CDR3 DNA reads TGTGCCTGGAGTGAGACAGTCTCTGAAAAACTGTTTTTT.